This T cell receptor (beta chain) was identified in a study of blood T cell repertoires in COVID-19 (dated by TCRdb to the early 2020s). Some background on the complete study: The collaborator samples originated in the United States, Italy and Spain and spanned the acute and convalescent phases of COVID-19. The prospective study material was composed of cDNA or gDNA derived from T cells, B-cell-depleted T cells, or PBMCs. The repertoires were released in a freely available public database intended as a resource for research on the immune response to SARS-CoV-2. Deeply sampled blood TCRbeta repertoires from subjects exposed to, actively infected with, or recovered from COVID-19 were included in the dataset. Where HLA class I and class II types were available, the types were taken from metadata supplied by the sample provider, not from assay-based typing. Samples were obtained from the ongoing ImmuneRACE study (first 160 participants) and from some 1,300 subjects provided by 6 global collaborators. The sample metadata nearly always contained a de-identified subject ID, COVID-19 status, age in years and sex.

Via the germline V gene (reference sequence), CDR1 is SGHKS and CDR2 YYEKEE. The CDR3 holds 13 amino acids from the cysteine to the phenylalanine. Only the CDR3 region is kept as DNA, spanning 39 bases read in frame from base 1. V loses 0 bases of germline sequence and J loses 4 bases, and the interval between the two ends is 8 bases. Participants in the prospective study were aged roughly 18 to 100 years, lived in 20 to 25 United States geographic areas, and enrolled through a virtual design. In the prospective study, participants were assigned to cohorts based on the clinical history participants reported in a screening survey and a study questionnaire. For ImmuneRACE Cohort 3, a participant was defined as recovered based on two consecutive negative NP/OP PCR tests, clearance by a healthcare professional, or resolution of symptoms. Mobile phlebotomists in the prospective study collected whole blood, serum and a nasopharyngeal or oropharyngeal swab from every participant. Additional blood draws and questionnaires over an approximately two-month period could optionally be provided by prospective study participants. Blood samples from the prospective study were shipped frozen or at room temperature prior to DNA extraction.

A remark on this clone: This receptor's antigen is unknown. No quality values exist for individual bases; no much larger clone is one base distant.

Overall results and qualifications from the work: The quantity of clinical and demographic metadata differed by source and by participant and was supplied without curation.

The immunoSEQ Assay, a bias-controlled multiplex PCR, was used to amplify TCRbeta CDR3 regions from genomic DNA. The authors' analysis ran thus. Within the assay, amplification of reference gene primers was used to estimate how many nucleated cells each sample contained. To quantify the absolute abundance of each unique TCRbeta CDR3 rearrangement, sequence reads were collapsed and filtered. Productive Simpson clonality was computed per sample as the square root of Simpson's diversity index over productive rearrangements. Here the immuneACCESS table is served through TCRdb, limited to in-frame sequences with V and J called. Missing clones are a known gap in these copies; in checked studies unresolved V genes cover under half, and the rest lacks a known reason. The V and J calls and clone size are taken from that table; D and trimming were inferred from the DNA. In all, the sample holds about 270,000 clones, and 85% to 90% of those were seen once. Of the sample, around 2% is held by the ten largest clones.

The sequence links TRBV5-5 to TRBJ2-7, with the D gene uncertain. Sequenced material: PBMCs or T cells enriched from blood (not recorded which). This clonotype was sampled from a woman aged 18-29 years who had recovered from COVID-19. The nucleotides read TGTGCCAGCAGCTTGGGATACTGGTACGAGCAGTACTTC. This encodes CASSLGYWYEQYF.